This TCR beta chain was sequenced in a study of blood T cells in healthy people across ages. It was with a sample-barcoded 5' primer and a J-beta primer mix that a second PCR of roughly 7 to 12 cycles was run. Unique molecular identifiers of 12 random nucleotides labeled each cDNA. TCRdb processed the 5' RACE reads anew with MiXCR; each CDR3 protein has one entry. Found here are over 500,000 distinct CDR3 sequences, about 50% of them singletons; the top ten hold less than 15%. Study-level results: Donor CMV status, an unknown factor, possibly confounded changes in expanded clonotypes. Leaving the PBMCs unsorted stopped any conclusive comparison of naive versus antigen-experienced cells.

In the case of this clonotype: Antigen specificity is unknown.

The germline CDR1 and CDR2 sequences are SGDLS and YYNGEE. This CDR3 is 14 amino acids long. V lost 4 bases and J 4 bases, leaving 11 bases between the germline ends. Sequenced material: blood. This receptor was identified in an elderly woman in good health. The chain combines TRBV9 with TRBJ2-2; no clear D. CDR3 loop: CASSSRLGTGELFF. The CDR3 DNA follows: TGTGCCAGCAGCTCGCGACTGGGCACCGGGGAGCTGTTTTTT.